The TCR beta chain described here comes from a study of Graves' ophthalmopathy and Graves' hyperthyroidism. Study context: No progression to ophthalmopathy over 18 months defined stable hyperthyroidism.

This clonotype came up many times. Its antigen remains unknown. The sequenced template was RNA, covering the TCR beta CDR3 region. HTBI primers were used in a first-round RT-PCR, which preceded a second-round multiplex PCR. TCRdb ran MiXCR on the multiplex PCR reads and lists one entry per CDR3 protein. This table holds about 600,000 distinct CDR3 sequences, about 40% found once. Findings and limits, study-wide: Ophthalmopathy and stable hyperthyroidism were discriminated by a 13-signature model, with 87.88% sensitivity and 81.08% specificity. Progression of ophthalmopathy was predicted by the model with 65% to 71% sensitivity and around 72% specificity.

Germline values: CDR1 MNHNS, CDR2 SASEGT. The CDR3 has 12 amino acids. The V end lost 1 base, the J end lost 10 bases, and 5 bases lay between the germline ends. The V and J genes are TRBV6-1 and TRBJ1-6, with D uncertain. Material: peripheral blood or thyroid tissue (not recorded which). This receptor was obtained from an adult man with Graves' hyperthyroidism. The CDR3 protein is CASSEGSSPLHF. The CDR3, as DNA: TGTGCCAGCAGTGAAGGCTCCTCACCCCTCCACTTT.